The clone carrying this TCR beta chain was observed many times. Its antigen remains unidentified. The source material, RNA transcripts, was used to amplify TCR beta CDR3 regions. In the first-round RT-PCR of the TCR CDR3, the HTBI primer set was used. TCRdb re-called the multiplex PCR reads through MiXCR, storing one row per CDR3 protein. The sample holds around 530,000 distinct CDR3 sequences, 15% to 20% seen once. The data derive from a study of T cells in Graves' hyperthyroidism and ophthalmopathy. Study observations and caveats: A model using 13 V-J features told ophthalmopathy apart from stable hyperthyroidism.

V was clipped by 3 bases and J by 4 bases, with 12 bases between them. This CDR3 contains 14 residues. Germline CDR1 is SNHLY and CDR2 is FYNNEI. The sequence derives from a woman aged 18-35 years with Graves' ophthalmopathy. The chain links TRBV2 to TRBJ1-1; D gene uncertain. Sequencing was performed on blood. The CDR3 bases are TGTGCCAGCAGTGAGGCGATAGTGGGCACTGAAGCTTTCTTT. It encodes CASSEAIVGTEAFF.